What follows is one T cell receptor (beta chain) and its context. Its specificity is not known. TCRdb reanalysed the 5' RACE reads using MiXCR and keeps one entry per CDR3 protein. The sample yields tens of thousands of distinct CDR3 sequences, approximately 14% seen once. The sample originates from a study of early T cells in non-severe SARS-CoV-2 infection. This CDR3 spans 15 amino acids. The germline V and J ends were trimmed by 5 bases and 0 bases, with 10 bases remaining between them. CDR1 and CDR2 (germline): SGHTA, FQGNSA. Findings of the study overall: VDJdb matches were skewed toward anti-spike CD8 T cell responses.

The sequencing input was whole blood. The chain uses TRBV7-2 and TRBJ1-4; D is unresolved. This clonotype originated in an adult who was a healthcare worker with PCR-confirmed SARS-CoV-2 infection or an uninfected control (not recorded which). The CDR3 coding sequence is TGTGCCAGCAGCCGAGCCCAGGCAACTAATGAAAAACTGTTTTTT. This sequence encodes CASSRAQATNEKLFF.